The T cell receptor (beta chain) described here comes from a study of blood T cells in healthy people across ages. The donors, all healthy, were Caucasians living in Russia, aged about 6 to 90. Study outcomes and limitations: CMV infection status of these donors was not known. The fall in TCR beta diversity per million T cells was roughly linear with age.

Germline V CDR1 and CDR2: MGHRA, YSYEKL. The trim removed 3 bases at V and 0 bases at J, leaving 1 base unmatched. The CDR3 has 14 residues. Combining a sample-barcoded 5' primer with a J-beta primer mix, a second PCR ran for about 6 to 12 cycles. Each TCR beta cDNA got a 12-nucleotide random molecular identifier. TCRdb processed the 5' RACE reads anew with MiXCR; each CDR3 protein has one entry. The table lists about 1,000,000 distinct CDR3 sequences, more than 35% of them singletons. There are many counts of this clonotype. Its antigen is unidentified. This receptor was obtained from a woman aged 60-75 years in good health. The sequenced sample was blood. The chain is built from TRBV4-1 and TRBJ2-7; TRBD1 matches 8 bases. The CDR3 sequence is CASSQDRASYEQYF. CDR3 coding DNA: TGCGCCAGCAGCCAGGACAGGGCCTCCTACGAGCAGTACTTC.